The sequence of this T cell receptor beta chain was determined in a study of neurological immune-mediated disorders. The CDR3 contains 15 residues. The J segment lost 6 bases and the V segment lost 3 bases, leaving 2 bases of the junction unmatched. This clonotype was detected many times. Its target is not known. MiXCR, run by TCRdb on the 5' RACE reads, gives a single entry per CDR3 protein. The sample shows roughly 60,000 distinct CDR3 sequences, 4.5% to 5.5% of them seen only once. General study points: The phylogenetic placement of 18 of 34 multiple sclerosis patients' repertoires in one related-CDR3 cluster constitutes a possible signature.

V and J are TRBV12-3 or TRBV12-4 and TRBJ2-3; 14 bases agree with TRBD2. The sequencing input was PBMCs. This clonotype was obtained from a woman in her forties or fifties with multiple sclerosis. The CDR3 loop is CASSFGLAGGDTQYF. The CDR3 nucleotides are TGTGCCAGCAGTTTCGGACTAGCGGGGGGTGATACGCAGTATTTT.